This T cell receptor beta chain is drawn from a study of blood T cells in healthy people across ages. Each sample had at least 6.5 million PBMCs isolated. Germline V gives CDR1 WNHNN, CDR2 SYGVQD (reference sequence). V was clipped by 2 bases and J by 6 bases; unmatched bases: 8. This CDR3 is 16 amino acids long. Sample-barcoded 5' priming and a J-beta primer mix drove a second PCR of roughly 7 to 11 cycles. Individual samples furnished no less than 3 million CDR3-containing paired-end reads apiece. TCRdb re-called the 5' RACE reads through MiXCR, storing one row per CDR3 protein. This table holds 1.5 million to 2 million distinct CDR3 sequences, roughly 50% found once.

Source material: blood. V and J are TRBV10-1 and TRBJ2-1; 9 positions match TRBD2. The receptor was derived from a woman between 40 and 55 years old in good health. This CDR3 is CASSETGASGANEQFF. DNA for the CDR3: TGCGCCAGCAGTGAGACCGGCGCTAGCGGGGCCAATGAGCAGTTCTTC.